Shown below are 10 T cell receptor beta chains from a single sample sequenced in a study of blood T cell repertoires in COVID-19. Sequencing was performed with immunoSEQ multiplex PCR; in TCRdb, only in-frame clones are kept and a portion is missing. The sample shows around 100,000 clones, roughly 87% of them seen only once. The sequenced sample consisted of peripheral blood. The receptors were gathered from a man aged 25 to 40 in a cohort sampled during active COVID-19.

The rearrangement uses TRBV7-8 and TRBJ2-2, with 7 nucleotides matching TRBD2. The CDR3 has 13 residues. Germline V gene lookup returns CDR1 SGHVS and CDR2 FQNEAQ. Trimming at V came to 5 bases and at J to 6 bases, leaving 3 bases not matched to a gene. This chain's CDR3 is CASSRAGAGELFF. The DNA of the CDR3 is TGTGCCAGCAGCCGCGCGGGGGCCGGGGAGCTGTTTTTT.

The chain is built from TRBV19 and TRBJ2-3; 9 nucleotides agree with TRBD1. The J segment lost 3 bases and the V segment lost 5 bases, leaving 6 bases of the junction unmatched. Germline CDR1 and CDR2: LNHDA and SQIVND (reference sequence). This CDR3 spans 15 amino acids. CDR3 DNA sequence: TGTGCCAGTAGTCTCCGGGACAGGGTGACAGATACGCAGTATTTT. Translated: CASSLRDRVTDTQYF.

The chain carries TRBV6-1 and TRBJ2-7; D gene ambiguous. The ends were cut back, 2 bases at V and 6 bases at J, with 8 bases in the middle. This CDR3 comprises 12 residues. Germline lookup yields CDR1 MNHNS and CDR2 SASEGT. The CDR3 region is CASSELRSEQYF. The DNA for the CDR3 is TGTGCCAGCAGTGAATTGAGGAGCGAGCAGTACTTC.

The genes are TRBV15 and TRBJ2-1, with 9 bases aligning to TRBD1. The CDR3 length is 16 residues. The germline V gene encodes CDR1 LNHNV and CDR2 YYDKDF (reference sequence). V was pared by 0 bases and J by 2 bases, with 2 bases of the junction left unmatched. The CDR3 nucleotides read TGTGCCACCAGCAGAGAGGGGACAGGGACCTACAATGAGCAGTTCTTC. It specifies CATSREGTGTYNEQFF.

In its sample, this clone was seen once. J is TRBJ1-1 and V is TRBV12-3 or TRBV12-4, with a weak D call TRBD1 (5 bases). The V end was cut by 4 bases, the J end by 11 bases, with 17 bases between. This CDR3 is 13 amino acids long. In DNA form, the CDR3 reads TGTGCCAGCAGTTCCCTTCCCAGGGTGCGCGCTTTCTTT. It encodes CASSSLPRVRAFF.

This chain links TRBV25-1 with TRBJ2-3; unclear D gene. Per the germline V gene, CDR1 is MGHDK and CDR2 is SYGVNS. This CDR3 is 11 amino acids long. Trimming cost V 5 bases and J 5 bases, with 5 bases left between them. In DNA, the CDR3 is TGTGCCAGCAGTCCCAAAGATACGCAGTATTTT. Translating it yields CASSPKDTQYF.

V gene TRBV5-5 combines with J gene TRBJ2-6; 7 nucleotides line up with TRBD1. The CDR3 is 17 residues long. The V gene end was trimmed by 3 bases and the J gene end by 1 base; junction bases not matched to a gene: 7. CDR1 is SGHKS and CDR2 is YYEKEE in the germline V gene (reference sequence). The CDR3 DNA is TGTGCCAGCAGCTCCCTGACAGGGCCGTCTGGGGCCAACGTCCTGACTTTC. It yields the protein CASSSLTGPSGANVLTF. The variable domain in full, with the rest retrieved from reference TRBV5-5 and TRBJ2-6, is DAGVTQSPTHLIKTRGQQVTLRCSPISGHKSVSWYQQVLGQGPQFIFQYYEKEERGRGNFPDRFSARQFPNYSSELNVNALLLGDSALYLCASSSLTGPSGANVLTFGAGSRLTVL.

The chain carries TRBV18 and TRBJ1-1; maybe TRBD1 (5 bases). Deletions cut 2 bases from V and 3 bases from J, with 7 bases between. The CDR3 contains 13 residues. Germline CDR1 is KGHSH and CDR2 is LQKENI. The CDR3 is CASSPSGDTEAFF. DNA for the CDR3: TGTGCCAGCTCACCATCGGGGGACACTGAAGCTTTCTTT.

The chain joins TRBV2 to TRBJ1-2, with 7 bases matching TRBD1. From germline, CDR1 is SNHLY and CDR2 FYNNEI. V lost 0 bases to trimming and J lost 4 bases; unmatched junction nucleotides: 8. The CDR3 sequence is 16 residues long. The CDR3 region has the DNA TGTGCCAGCAGTGAAGCGTGGCAGGGGGGAACCTATGGCTACACCTTC. Protein product: CASSEAWQGGTYGYTF.

V usage is TRBV9 and J usage is TRBJ2-5; 9 bases are shared with TRBD2. In germline, CDR1 is SGDLS, CDR2 YYNGEE. This CDR3 region has 18 residues. With V trimmed by 0 bases and J by 1 base, 10 bases remained unmatched. CDR3 sequence (DNA): TGTGCCAGCAGCGTAGGGGCCCCTAGCGGGGACCTCCAAGAGACCCAGTACTTC. The encoded protein is CASSVGAPSGDLQETQYF.